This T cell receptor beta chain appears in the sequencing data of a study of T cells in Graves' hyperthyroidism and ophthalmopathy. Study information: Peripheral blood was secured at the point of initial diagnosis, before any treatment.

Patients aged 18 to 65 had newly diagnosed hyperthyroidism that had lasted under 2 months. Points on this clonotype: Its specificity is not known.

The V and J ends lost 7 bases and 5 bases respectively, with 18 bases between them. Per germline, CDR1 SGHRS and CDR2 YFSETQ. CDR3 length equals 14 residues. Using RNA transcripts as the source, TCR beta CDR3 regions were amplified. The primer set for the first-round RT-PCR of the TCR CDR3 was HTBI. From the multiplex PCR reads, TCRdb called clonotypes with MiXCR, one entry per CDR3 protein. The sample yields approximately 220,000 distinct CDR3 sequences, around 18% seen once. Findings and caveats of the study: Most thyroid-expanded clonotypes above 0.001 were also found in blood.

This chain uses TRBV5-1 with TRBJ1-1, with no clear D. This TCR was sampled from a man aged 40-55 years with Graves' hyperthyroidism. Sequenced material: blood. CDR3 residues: CASQPRGDGTEAFF. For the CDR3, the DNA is TGCGCCAGCCAGCCACGGGGTGATGGGACTGAAGCTTTCTTT.